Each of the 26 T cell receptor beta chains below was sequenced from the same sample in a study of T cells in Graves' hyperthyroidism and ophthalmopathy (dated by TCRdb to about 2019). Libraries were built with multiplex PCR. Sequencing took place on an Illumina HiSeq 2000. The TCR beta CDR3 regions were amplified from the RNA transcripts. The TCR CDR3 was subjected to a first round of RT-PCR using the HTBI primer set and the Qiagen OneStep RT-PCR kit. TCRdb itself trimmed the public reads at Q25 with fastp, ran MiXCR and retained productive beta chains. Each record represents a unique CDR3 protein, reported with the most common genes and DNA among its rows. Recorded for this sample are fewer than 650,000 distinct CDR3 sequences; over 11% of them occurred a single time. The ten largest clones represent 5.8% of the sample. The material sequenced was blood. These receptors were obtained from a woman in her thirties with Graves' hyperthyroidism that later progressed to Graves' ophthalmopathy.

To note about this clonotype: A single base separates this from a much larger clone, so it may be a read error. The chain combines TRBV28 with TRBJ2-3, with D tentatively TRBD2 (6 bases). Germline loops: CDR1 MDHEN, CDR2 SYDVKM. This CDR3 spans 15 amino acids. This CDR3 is CASSSGQTSTDTLYF. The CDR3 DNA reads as TGTGCCAGCAGCTCAGGGCAAACTAGCACAGATACGCTGTATTTT.

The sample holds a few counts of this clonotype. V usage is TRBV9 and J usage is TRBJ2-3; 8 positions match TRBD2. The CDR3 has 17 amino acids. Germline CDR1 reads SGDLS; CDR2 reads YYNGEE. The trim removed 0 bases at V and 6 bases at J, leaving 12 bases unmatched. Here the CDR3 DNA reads TGTGCCAGCAGCGTAGAAGGGCGAGCGGGAGTGAGGGATACGCAGTATTTT. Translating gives CASSVEGRAGVRDTQYF.

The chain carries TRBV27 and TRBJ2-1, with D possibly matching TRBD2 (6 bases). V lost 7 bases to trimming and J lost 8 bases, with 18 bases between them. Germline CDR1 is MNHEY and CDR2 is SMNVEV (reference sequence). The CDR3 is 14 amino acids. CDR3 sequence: CASMVRLTGDEQFF. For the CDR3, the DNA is TGTGCCAGCATGGTCAGACTAACGGGAGATGAGCAGTTCTTC.

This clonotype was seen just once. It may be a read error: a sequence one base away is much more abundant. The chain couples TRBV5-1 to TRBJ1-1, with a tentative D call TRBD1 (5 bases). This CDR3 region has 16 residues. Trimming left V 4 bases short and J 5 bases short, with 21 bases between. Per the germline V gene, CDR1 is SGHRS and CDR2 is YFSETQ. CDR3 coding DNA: TGCGCCAGCAGCCCATCTCCGGGACCGGGGAAGACTGAAGCTTTCTTT. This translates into CASSPSPGPGKTEAFF.

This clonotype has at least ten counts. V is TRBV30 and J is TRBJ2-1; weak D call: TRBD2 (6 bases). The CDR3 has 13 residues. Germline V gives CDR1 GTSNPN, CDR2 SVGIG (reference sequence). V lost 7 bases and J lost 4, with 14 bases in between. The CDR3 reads CAFIPRGYNEQFF. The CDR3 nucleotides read TGTGCCTTTATACCACGGGGGTACAATGAGCAGTTCTTC.

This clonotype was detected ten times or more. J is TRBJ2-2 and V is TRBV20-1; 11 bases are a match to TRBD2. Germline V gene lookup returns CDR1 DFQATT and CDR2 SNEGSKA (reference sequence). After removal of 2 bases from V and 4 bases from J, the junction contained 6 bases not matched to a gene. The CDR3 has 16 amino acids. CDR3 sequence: CSARISGRVSTGELFF. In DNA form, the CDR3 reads TGCAGTGCTAGAATTAGCGGGAGGGTTAGCACCGGGGAGCTGTTTTTT.

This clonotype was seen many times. CDR3 bases: TGTGCCAGCAGTTTACCTTCAGGAAACAATGAGCAGTTCTTC. Its translation is CASSLPSGNNEQFF. The chain carries TRBV28 and TRBJ2-1; D not resolved. Trimming took off 2 bases at V and 5 bases at J, with 10 bases between the two ends. CDR3 length: 14 residues. CDR1 and CDR2 (germline): MDHEN, SYDVKM.

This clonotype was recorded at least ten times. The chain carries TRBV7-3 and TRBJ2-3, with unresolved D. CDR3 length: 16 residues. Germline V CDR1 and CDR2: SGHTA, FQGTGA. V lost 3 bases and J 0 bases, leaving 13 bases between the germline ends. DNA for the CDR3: TGTGCCAGCAGCTTGGCAAGTGGGTTTAGCACAGATACGCAGTATTTT. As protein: CASSLASGFSTDTQYF.

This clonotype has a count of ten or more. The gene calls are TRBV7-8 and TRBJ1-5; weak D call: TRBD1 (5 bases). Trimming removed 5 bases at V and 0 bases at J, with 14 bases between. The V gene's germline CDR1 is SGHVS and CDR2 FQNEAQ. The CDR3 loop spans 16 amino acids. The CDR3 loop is CASSLGTSYSNQPQHF. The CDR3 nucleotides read TGTGCCAGCAGCCTTGGGACTTCGTATAGCAATCAGCCCCAGCATTTT.

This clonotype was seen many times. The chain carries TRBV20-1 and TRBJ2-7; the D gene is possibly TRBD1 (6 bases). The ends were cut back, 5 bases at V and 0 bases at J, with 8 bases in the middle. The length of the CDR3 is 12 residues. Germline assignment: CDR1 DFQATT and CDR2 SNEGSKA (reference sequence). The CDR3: CSAQDSSYEQYF. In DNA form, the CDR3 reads TGCAGTGCTCAGGACAGCTCCTACGAGCAGTACTTC.

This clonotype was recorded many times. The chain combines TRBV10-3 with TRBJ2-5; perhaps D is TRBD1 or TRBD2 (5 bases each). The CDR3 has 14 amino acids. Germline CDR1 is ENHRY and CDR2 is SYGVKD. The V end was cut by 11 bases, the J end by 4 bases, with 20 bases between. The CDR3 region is CAVARDLEGETQYF. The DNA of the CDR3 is TGTGCCGTAGCCCGGGACCTTGAGGGAGAGACCCAGTACTTC.

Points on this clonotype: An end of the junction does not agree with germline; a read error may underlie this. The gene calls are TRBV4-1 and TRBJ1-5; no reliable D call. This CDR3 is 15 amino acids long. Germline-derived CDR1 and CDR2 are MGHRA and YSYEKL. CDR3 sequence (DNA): TGCGCCAGCAGCCAAGAACGGTGGGGTAGTTCTCCCCAGCAATTT. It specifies CASSQERWGSSPQQF.

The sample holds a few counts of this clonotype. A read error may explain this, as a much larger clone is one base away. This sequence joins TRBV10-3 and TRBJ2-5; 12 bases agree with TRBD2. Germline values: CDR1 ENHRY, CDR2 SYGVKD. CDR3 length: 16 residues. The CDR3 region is CASSSRTSGTQETQYF. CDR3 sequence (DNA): TGTGCCAGCAGTTCTCGGACTAGCGGGACTCAAGAGACCCAGTACTTC.

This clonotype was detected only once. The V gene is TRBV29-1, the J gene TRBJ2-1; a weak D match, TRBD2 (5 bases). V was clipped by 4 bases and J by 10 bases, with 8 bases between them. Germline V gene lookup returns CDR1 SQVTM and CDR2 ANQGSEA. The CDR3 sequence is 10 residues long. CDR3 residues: CSVVGAEQFF. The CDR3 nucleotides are TGCAGCGTTGTGGGAGCAGAGCAGTTCTTC.

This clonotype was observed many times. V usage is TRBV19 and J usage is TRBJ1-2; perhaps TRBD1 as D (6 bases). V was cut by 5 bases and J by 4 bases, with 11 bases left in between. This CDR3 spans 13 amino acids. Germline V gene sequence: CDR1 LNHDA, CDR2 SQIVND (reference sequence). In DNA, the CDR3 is TGTGCCAGTAGTCCCAGGGGTGGCTATGGCTACACCTTC. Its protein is CASSPRGGYGYTF.

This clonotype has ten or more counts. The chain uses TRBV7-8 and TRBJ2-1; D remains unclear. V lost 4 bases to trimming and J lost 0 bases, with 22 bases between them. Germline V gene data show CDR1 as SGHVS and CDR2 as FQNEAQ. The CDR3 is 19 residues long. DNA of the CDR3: TGTGCCAGCAGCTCGTCACTGGACGGCGGAACGATCTCCTACAATGAGCAGTTCTTC. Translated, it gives CASSSSLDGGTISYNEQFF.

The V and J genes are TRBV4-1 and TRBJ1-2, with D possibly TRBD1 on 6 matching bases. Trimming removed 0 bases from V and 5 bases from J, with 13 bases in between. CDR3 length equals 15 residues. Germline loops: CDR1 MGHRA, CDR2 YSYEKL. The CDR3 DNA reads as TGCGCCAGCAGCCAAGATAACGGACAGTTATATGGCTACACCTTC. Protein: CASSQDNGQLYGYTF.

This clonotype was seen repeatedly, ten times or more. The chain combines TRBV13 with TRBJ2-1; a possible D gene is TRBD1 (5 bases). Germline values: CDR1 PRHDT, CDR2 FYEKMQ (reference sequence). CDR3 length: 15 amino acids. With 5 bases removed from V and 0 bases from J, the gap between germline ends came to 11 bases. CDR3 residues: CASSRDSSSYNEQFF. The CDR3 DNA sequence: TGTGCCAGCAGCCGAGACAGTAGCTCCTACAATGAGCAGTTCTTC.

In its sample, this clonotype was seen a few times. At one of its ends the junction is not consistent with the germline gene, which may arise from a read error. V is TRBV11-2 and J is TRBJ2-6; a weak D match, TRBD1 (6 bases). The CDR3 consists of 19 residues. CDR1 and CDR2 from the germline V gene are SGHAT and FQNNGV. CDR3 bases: TGTGCCAGCAGCTTCCTCGGGACAACTCGTGGTTCTGGGTCCAACGCCCTGACTTTC. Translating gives CASSFLGTTRGSGSNALTF.

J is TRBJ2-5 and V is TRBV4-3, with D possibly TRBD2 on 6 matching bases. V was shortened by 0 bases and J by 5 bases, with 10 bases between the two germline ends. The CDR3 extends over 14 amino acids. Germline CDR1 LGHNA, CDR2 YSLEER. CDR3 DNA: TGCGCCAGCAGCCAAGATGGAGGGGCGGAGACCCAGTACTTC. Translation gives CASSQDGGAETQYF.

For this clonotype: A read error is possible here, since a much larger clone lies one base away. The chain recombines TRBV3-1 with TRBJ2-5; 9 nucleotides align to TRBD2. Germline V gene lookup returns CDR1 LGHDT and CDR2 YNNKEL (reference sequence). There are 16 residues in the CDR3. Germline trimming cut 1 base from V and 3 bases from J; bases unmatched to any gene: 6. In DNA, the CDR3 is TGTGCCAGCAGCCAAGTCCGAGCGGGAGGAGAAGAGACCCAGTACTTC. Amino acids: CASSQVRAGGEETQYF.

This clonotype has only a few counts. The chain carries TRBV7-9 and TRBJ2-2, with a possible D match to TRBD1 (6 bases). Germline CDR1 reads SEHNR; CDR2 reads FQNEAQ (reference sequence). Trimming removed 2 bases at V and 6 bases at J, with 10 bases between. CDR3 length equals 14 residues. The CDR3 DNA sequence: TGTGCCAGCAGCTTACCTACAGGGTCCGGGGAGCTGTTTTTT. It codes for CASSLPTGSGELFF.

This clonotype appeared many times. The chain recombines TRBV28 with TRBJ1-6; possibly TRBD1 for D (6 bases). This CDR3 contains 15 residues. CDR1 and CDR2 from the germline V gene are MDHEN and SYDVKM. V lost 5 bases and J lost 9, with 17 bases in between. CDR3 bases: TGTGCCAGCAGTCGCCCAACAGGGAATGTTTCACCCCTCCACTTT. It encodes CASSRPTGNVSPLHF. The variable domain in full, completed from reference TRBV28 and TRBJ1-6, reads DVKVTQSSRYLVKRTGEKVFLECVQDMDHENMFWYRQDPGLGLRLIYFSYDVKMKEKGDIPEGYSVSREKKERFSLILESASTNQTSMYLCASSRPTGNVSPLHFGNGTRLTVT.

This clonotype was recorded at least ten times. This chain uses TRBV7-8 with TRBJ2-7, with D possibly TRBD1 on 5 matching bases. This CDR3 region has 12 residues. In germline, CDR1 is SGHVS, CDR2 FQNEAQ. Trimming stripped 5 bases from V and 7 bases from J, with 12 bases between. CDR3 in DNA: TGTGCCAGCAGCCACCAGCCAGGGGAGCAGTACTTC. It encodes CASSHQPGEQYF.

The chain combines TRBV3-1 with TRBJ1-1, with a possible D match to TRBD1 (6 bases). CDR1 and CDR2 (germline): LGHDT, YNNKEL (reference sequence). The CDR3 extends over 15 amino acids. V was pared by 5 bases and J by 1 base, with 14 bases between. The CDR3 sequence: CASSSPGAGNTEAFF. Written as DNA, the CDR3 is TGTGCCAGCAGCTCTCCGGGGGCGGGGAACACTGAAGCTTTCTTT.

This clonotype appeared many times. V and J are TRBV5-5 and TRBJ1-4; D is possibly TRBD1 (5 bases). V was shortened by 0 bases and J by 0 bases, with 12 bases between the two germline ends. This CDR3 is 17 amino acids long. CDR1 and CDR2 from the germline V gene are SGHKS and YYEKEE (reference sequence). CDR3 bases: TGTGCCAGCAGCTTGGAGGGTCGGGGCGCAACTAATGAAAAACTGTTTTTT. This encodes CASSLEGRGATNEKLFF.